This paragraph covers one TCR beta chain sequence. The cohort comprised adults aged roughly 18 to 95 years residing in under 30 US areas. People in the exposed group encountered a COVID-19 case within 2 weeks before entering the study. Original handling: Quantification of nucleated cells was approximated via reference gene primer amplification. Profiling relied on immunoSEQ multiplex PCR, and the TCRdb table lists in-frame clones only, not all of them. The V and J calls and clone size come from that table; D and trimming were worked out from the DNA. The sample has around 160,000 clones, about 90% seen once. Germline V gene lookup returns CDR1 KGHSY and CDR2 FQNENV. The CDR3 totals 16 residues. The V gene end was trimmed by 2 bases and the J gene end by 3 bases; junction bases not matched to a gene: 4. The sample belongs to a study of blood T cell repertoires in COVID-19. Study overall: T cells, B-cell-depleted T cells, or PBMCs provided the cDNA or gDNA that served as material.

Sample: PBMCs or T cells enriched from blood (not recorded which). The genes are TRBV16 and TRBJ2-1; 10 bases agree with TRBD2. The receptor comes from a woman aged 40 to 49 who had been exposed to COVID-19. The CDR3 bases are TGTGCCAGCAGCCAAGCTCGGACTAGCGGCTACAATGAGCAGTTCTTC. Amino acids: CASSQARTSGYNEQFF.